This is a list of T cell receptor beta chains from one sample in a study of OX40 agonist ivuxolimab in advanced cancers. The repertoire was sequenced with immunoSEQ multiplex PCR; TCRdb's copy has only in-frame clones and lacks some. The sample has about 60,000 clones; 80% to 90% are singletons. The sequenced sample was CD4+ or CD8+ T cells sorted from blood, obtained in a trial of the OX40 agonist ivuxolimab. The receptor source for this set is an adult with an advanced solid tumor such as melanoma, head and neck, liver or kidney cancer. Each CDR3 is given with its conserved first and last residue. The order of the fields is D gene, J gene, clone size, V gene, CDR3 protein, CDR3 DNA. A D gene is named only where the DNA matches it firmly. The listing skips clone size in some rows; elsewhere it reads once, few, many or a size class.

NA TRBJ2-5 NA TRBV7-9 CASSIIPAGQETQYF TGTGCCAGCAGCATAATCCCAGCGGGCCAAGAGACCCAGTACTTC
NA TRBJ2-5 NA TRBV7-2 CASRTAGIQETQYF TGTGCCAGCAGGACGGCGGGGATCCAAGAGACCCAGTACTTC
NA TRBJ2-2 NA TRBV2 CASNSIQRGTGELFF TGTGCCAGCAACTCAATCCAGAGGGGGACCGGGGAGCTGTTTTTT
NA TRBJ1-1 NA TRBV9 CASSPGGEAFF TGTGCCAGCAGCCCGGGGGGTGAAGCTTTCTTT
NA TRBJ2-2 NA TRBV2 CASKSFDTGELFF TGTGCCAGCAAATCGTTCGATACCGGGGAGCTGTTTTTT
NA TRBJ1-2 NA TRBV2 CASSRPGIAYGYTF TGTGCCAGCAGCCGACCCGGGATCGCCTATGGCTACACCTTC
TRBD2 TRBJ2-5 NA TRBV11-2 CASSPGGAVRGETQYF TGTGCCAGCAGCCCGGGGGGAGCGGTGAGGGGAGAGACCCAGTACTTC
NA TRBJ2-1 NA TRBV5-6 CASSLVGGIYNEQFF TGTGCCAGCAGCTTGGTCGGGGGAATTTACAATGAGCAGTTCTTC
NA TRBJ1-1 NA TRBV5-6 CASSLGVQGKYTEAFF TGTGCCAGCAGCTTGGGGGTACAGGGAAAGTATACTGAAGCTTTCTTT
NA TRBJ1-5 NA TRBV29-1 CSVEDRGGDSNQPQHF TGCAGCGTTGAAGATCGGGGGGGGGATAGCAATCAGCCCCAGCATTTT
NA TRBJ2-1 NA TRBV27 CASSLTARTGNEQFF TGTGCCAGCAGTTTAACAGCTCGGACTGGTAATGAGCAGTTCTTC
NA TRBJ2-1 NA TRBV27 CASSLDRLYGDEQFF TGTGCCAGCAGTTTAGACAGGCTATATGGGGATGAGCAGTTCTTC
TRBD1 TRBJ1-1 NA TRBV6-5 CASSPGTVEAFF TGTGCCAGCAGTCCGGGGACAGTTGAAGCTTTCTTT
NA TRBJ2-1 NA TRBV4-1 CASSPTGSSYNEQFF TGCGCCAGCAGCCCCACCGGTAGCTCCTACAATGAGCAGTTCTTC
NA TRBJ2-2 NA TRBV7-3 CASSPFLGVGTGELFF TGTGCCAGCAGCCCGTTTTTGGGAGTGGGTACCGGGGAGCTGTTTTTT
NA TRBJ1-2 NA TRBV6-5 CASTLVRTDYGYTF TGTGCCAGCACCCTAGTCCGGACCGACTATGGCTACACCTTC
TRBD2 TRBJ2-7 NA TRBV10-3 CAISENLAGLAGDEQYF TGTGCCATCAGTGAGAATCTCGCGGGACTAGCGGGAGACGAGCAGTACTTC
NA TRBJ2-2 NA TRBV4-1 CASSQEVTFNTGELFF TGCGCCAGCAGCCAAGAGGTCACTTTTAACACCGGGGAGCTGTTTTTT
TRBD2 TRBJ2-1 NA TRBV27 CASTLLAGGNEQFF TGTGCCAGCACTCTACTAGCGGGAGGGAATGAGCAGTTCTTC
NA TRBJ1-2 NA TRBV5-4 CASSERDGYTF TGTGCCAGCAGCGAACGGGATGGCTACACCTTC
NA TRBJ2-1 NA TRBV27 CASSGRGRSNEQFF TGTGCCAGCAGTGGCCGGGGCCGATCTAATGAGCAGTTCTTC
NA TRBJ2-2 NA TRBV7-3 CASSLGPGNTGELFF TGTGCCAGCAGCTTAGGCCCAGGGAACACCGGGGAGCTGTTTTTT
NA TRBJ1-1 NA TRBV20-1 CSASYNTEAFF TGCAGTGCTAGTTACAACACTGAAGCTTTCTTT
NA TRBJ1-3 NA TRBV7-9 CASSFDPGNTIYF TGTGCCAGCAGCTTTGACCCTGGAAACACCATATATTTT
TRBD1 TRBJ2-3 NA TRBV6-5 CASSHGQGYTDTQYF TGTGCCAGCAGCCACGGACAGGGGTACACAGATACGCAGTATTTT
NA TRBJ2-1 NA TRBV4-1 CASSHAGDLSYNEQFF TGCGCCAGCAGCCATGCAGGGGATCTCTCCTACAATGAGCAGTTCTTC
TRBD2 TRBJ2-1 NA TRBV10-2 CASRAGGPYNEQFF TGCGCCAGCAGGGCGGGAGGGCCCTACAATGAGCAGTTCTTC
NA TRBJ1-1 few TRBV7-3 CASSLTGGLNTEAFF TGTGCCAGCAGCTTAACGGGGGGTTTGAACACTGAAGCTTTCTTT
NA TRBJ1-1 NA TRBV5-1 CASSLVGKTEAFF TGCGCCAGCAGCTTGGTAGGGAAAACTGAAGCTTTCTTT
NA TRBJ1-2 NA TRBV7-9 CASSLLTETSNYGYTF TGTGCCAGCAGCTTACTTACAGAAACTTCTAACTATGGCTACACCTTC
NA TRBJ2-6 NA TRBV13 CATTTGSSGANVLTF TGTGCCACCACGACCGGGTCCTCTGGGGCCAACGTCCTGACTTTC
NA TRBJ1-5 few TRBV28 CASSLVGVNQPQHF TGTGCCAGCAGTTTAGTTGGAGTTAATCAGCCCCAGCATTTT
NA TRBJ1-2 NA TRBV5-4 CASSSAPAGLYGYTF TGTGCCAGCAGCTCAGCCCCGGCAGGGTTATATGGCTACACCTTC
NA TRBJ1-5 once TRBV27 CASSPIGSGNQPQHF TGTGCCAGCAGCCCAATAGGGAGCGGCAATCAGCCCCAGCATTTT
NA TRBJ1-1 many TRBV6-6 CASSPSENTEAFF TGTGCCAGCAGTCCCTCTGAGAACACTGAAGCTTTCTTT
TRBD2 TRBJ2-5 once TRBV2 CASLLLAGGYQETQYF TGTGCCAGCCTCTTACTAGCGGGCGGCTACCAAGAGACCCAGTACTTC
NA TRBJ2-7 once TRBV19 CASTLGPGGLHEQYF TGTGCCAGTACCCTTGGGCCAGGGGGGCTGCACGAGCAGTACTTC
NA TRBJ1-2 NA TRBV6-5 CAISKSGLSDYTF TGTGCCATCTCTAAGTCTGGCCTCTCGGATTACACCTTC
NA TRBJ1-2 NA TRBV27 CASRGIGSGYGYTF TGTGCCAGCAGGGGGATCGGGAGCGGATATGGCTACACCTTC
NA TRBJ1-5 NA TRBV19 CASKSRGRQPQHF TGTGCCAGTAAGAGCAGGGGACGCCAGCCCCAGCATTTT
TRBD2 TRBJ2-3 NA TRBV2 CASRGLAGLGGDTQYF TGTGCCAGCAGGGGACTAGCGGGGCTCGGAGGAGATACGCAGTATTTT
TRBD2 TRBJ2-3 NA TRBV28 CASSLWGTSGITNFPDTQYF TGTGCCAGCAGTTTATGGGGGACTAGCGGGATCACGAATTTCCCAGATACGCAGTATTTT
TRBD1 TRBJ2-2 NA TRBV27 CASSWGSGGGELFF TGTGCCAGCAGCTGGGGATCAGGGGGCGGGGAGCTGTTTTTT
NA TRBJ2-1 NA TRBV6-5 CASRPDRRYNEQFF TGTGCCAGCAGGCCGGACCGAAGGTACAATGAGCAGTTCTTC
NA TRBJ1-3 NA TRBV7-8 CASSLVPGTRVGESGNTIYF TGTGCCAGCAGCTTAGTGCCGGGTACCAGGGTGGGGGAATCCGGAAACACCATATATTTT
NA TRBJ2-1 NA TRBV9 CASSVEADNEQFF TGTGCCAGCAGCGTAGAGGCGGACAATGAGCAGTTCTTC
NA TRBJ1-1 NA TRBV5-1 CASSLGWGAMDTEAFF TGCGCCAGCAGCTTGGGTTGGGGGGCCATGGACACTGAAGCTTTCTTT
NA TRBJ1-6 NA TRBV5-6 CASKSGGQNSPLHF TGTGCCAGCAAGAGCGGGGGGCAGAATTCACCCCTCCACTTT
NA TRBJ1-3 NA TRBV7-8 CASSLAVGAGGNTIYF TGTGCCAGCAGCTTAGCAGTCGGGGCGGGAGGAAACACCATATATTTT
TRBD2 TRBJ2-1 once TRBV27 CASSPPSWREGYNEQFF TGTGCCAGCAGTCCCCCCTCTTGGCGGGAGGGGTACAATGAGCAGTTCTTC
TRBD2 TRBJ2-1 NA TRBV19 CASTLGLASYNEQFF TGTGCCAGTACCCTCGGACTAGCTTCCTACAATGAGCAGTTCTTC
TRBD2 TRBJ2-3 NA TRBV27 CASSPRALAGGPITDTQYF TGTGCCAGCAGTCCACGGGCCTTAGCGGGAGGGCCCATCACAGATACGCAGTATTTT
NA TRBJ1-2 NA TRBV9 CASSPQLRDSPYGYTF TGTGCCAGCAGCCCGCAACTCCGGGACTCTCCCTATGGCTACACCTTC
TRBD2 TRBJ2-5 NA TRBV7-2 CASSFESGRRQETQYF TGTGCCAGCAGCTTCGAGAGCGGGAGACGCCAAGAGACCCAGTACTTC
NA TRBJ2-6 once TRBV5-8 CASNLMGAPSSGANVLTF TGTGCCAGCAACCTAATGGGGGCGCCCTCCTCTGGGGCCAACGTCCTGACTTTC